This T cell receptor beta chain was sequenced in a study of T-cell reconstitution after alpha-beta-depleted transplantation in children. Study-wide points: Reports say that about two months after transplant, the alpha-beta T cells came out of several hundred graft clones that had expanded. A year post-transplant, T-cell counts and diversity derived mostly from newly produced T cells. At day 60, the high TCRbeta diversity found in some patients originated from recipient T cells and thymic progenitors that had survived.

The library targeted TCRbeta and was prepared with unique molecular identifiers. TCRdb reprocessed the PCR reads via MiXCR and lists one record per CDR3 protein. The sample has approximately 230,000 distinct CDR3 sequences, roughly a quarter seen once. A remark on this clonotype: No antigen is known for it.

The clonotype comes from a female patient aged 2-9 years who had a stem cell transplant for congenital amegakaryocytic thrombocytopenia, so the T cells may come from the graft donor. Sequenced material: PBMCs, mostly from graft donor cells, taken 360 days after TCRalphabeta/CD19-depleted stem cell transplant.

Here the CDR3 DNA reads TGTGCCACCAGCAGAGGAGGGGACGGAGAGACCCAGTACTTC. Protein sequence: CATSRGGDGETQYF. The chain combines TRBV15 with TRBJ2-5; D is tentatively TRBD1 or TRBD2 (5 bases each). Germline assignment: CDR1 LNHNV and CDR2 YYDKDF (reference sequence). V was trimmed by 1 base and J by 4 bases, leaving 10 bases between them. This CDR3 comprises 14 residues. The whole variable domain, remainder taken from reference TRBV15 and TRBJ2-5, is DAMVIQNPRYQVTQFGKPVTLSCSQTLNHNVMYWYQQKSSQAPKLLFHYYDKDFNNEADTPDNFQSRRPNTSFCFLDIRSPGLGDTAMYLCATSRGGDGETQYFGPGTRLLVL.